The 15 T cell receptor beta chains below were found in one sample sequenced in a study of persistence of HIV-infected CD4 T cells (dated by TCRdb to the early 2020s). Taken with the paper, the label for treatment or condition translates to: suppressive antiretroviral therapy. A pool of overlapping HIV-1 Gag 15-mer peptides was used at 0.85 to 1 ug per peptide per mL for cell stimulation. Memory CD4+ T cells that did not respond, being CD40L-negative, CD69-negative and CD45RO-high, were sorted as memory populations depleted of antigen-responding cells. The immunoSEQ hsTCRB assay version 4, run in survey mode, was used to sequence TCRbeta repertoires from genomic DNA. Here the immuneACCESS table is served through TCRdb, limited to in-frame sequences with V and J called. Missing clones are a known gap in these copies; in checked studies unresolved V genes cover under half, and the rest lacks a known reason. The sample table records about 40,000 clones; about 80% of these occur just once. The top ten clones comprise over 12% of the sample.

The antigens for these receptors are not known. Sequencing was performed on CD4+ T cells sorted from PBMCs after approximately 19-hour stimulation, taken from a patient who received antiretroviral therapy. The cell subset or site label, as the study defines it: CD40L-CD69- CD45RO-high memory CD4 T cells not responding to Gag peptides. The receptors shown here come from an adult man with HIV who was CMV-seropositive.

The chain employs TRBV19 and TRBJ1-5, with 7 bases fitting TRBD1. The length of the CDR3 is 15 residues. V shed 4 bases, J shed 4 bases, and the junction held 7 bases outside the gene matches. CDR1 and CDR2 (germline): LNHDA, SQIVND (reference sequence). The CDR3 loop reads CASSTMQGQNQPQHF. The CDR3 nucleotides read TGTGCCAGTAGTACAATGCAGGGACAGAATCAGCCCCAGCATTTT. The entire variable domain, with the rest obtained from reference TRBV19 and TRBJ1-5, is as follows: DGGITQSPKYLFRKEGQNVTLSCEQNLNHDAMYWYRQDPGQGLRLIYYSQIVNDFQKGDIAEGYSVSREKKESFPLTVTSAQKNPTAFYLCASSTMQGQNQPQHFGDGTRLSIL.

The chain recombines TRBV7-9 with TRBJ2-3, with TRBD2 as a possible D gene (5 bases). CDR3 length: 13 residues. Trimming cost V 8 bases and J 2 bases, with 11 bases left between them. Germline CDR1 reads SEHNR; CDR2 reads FQNEAQ (reference sequence). The DNA of the CDR3 is TGTGCCAGCCAGCGAGGGTTCACAGATACGCAGTATTTT. Its protein product is CASQRGFTDTQYF.

Comments on this clone: Within the sample, other DNA sequences also encode this same CDR3. The V and J genes are TRBV29-1 and TRBJ1-1, with a tentative D call TRBD1 (6 bases). Germline V gene sequence: CDR1 SQVTM, CDR2 ANQGSEA. Trimming shortened V by 7 bases and J by 2 bases, and 14 bases separated the two germline ends. This CDR3 region has 13 residues. CDR3 in DNA: TGCAGCGCAAGACAGGCCACAAACACTGAAGCTTTCTTT. Translation gives CSARQATNTEAFF.

V and J are TRBV27 and TRBJ1-2; D is perhaps TRBD1 (5 bases). V dropped 2 bases and J dropped 7 bases, with 14 bases sitting between them. The germline CDR1 and CDR2 sequences are MNHEY and SMNVEV (reference sequence). This CDR3 region has 14 residues. This CDR3 reads CASSLAGYSAGYTF. CDR3 sequence (DNA): TGTGCCAGCAGTTTAGCAGGGTATTCCGCTGGCTACACCTTC.

The chain combines TRBV13 with TRBJ1-3, with D unclear. Germline V gives CDR1 PRHDT, CDR2 FYEKMQ (reference sequence). This CDR3 is 13 amino acids long. The V gene lost 7 bases and the J gene lost 4 bases, with 11 bases spanning the gap. CDR3: CASTTYGGNTIYF. The CDR3 DNA reads as TGTGCCAGCACCACTTATGGGGGAAACACCATATATTTT.

This clone was picked up one time. The chain couples TRBV6-6 to TRBJ2-2; the D is unclear. The CDR3 has 14 residues. Germline V gene sequence: CDR1 MNHNY, CDR2 SVGAGI (reference sequence). Trimming took off 1 base at V and 6 bases at J, with 9 bases between the two ends. The CDR3 spells CASSYLGRSGELFF. Here the CDR3 DNA reads TGTGCCAGCAGTTACTTGGGCCGGTCCGGGGAGCTGTTTTTT.

V and J are TRBV12-3 or TRBV12-4 and TRBJ2-5; D may be TRBD2 (6 bases). The V and J ends lost 8 bases and 5 bases respectively, with 15 bases between them. The CDR3 is 13 residues long. This chain's CDR3 is CASRLGTRETQYF. DNA for the CDR3: TGTGCCAGCCGTCTCGGGACTCGTGAGACCCAGTACTTC.

This chain connects TRBV14 to TRBJ2-2, with D unresolved. In germline, CDR1 is SGHDN, CDR2 FVKESK. The CDR3 sequence is 13 residues long. V was clipped by 1 base and J by 5 bases, with 5 bases between them. In DNA form, the CDR3 reads TGTGCCAGCAGCCAAGTTCTGACCGGGGAGCTGTTTTTT. It specifies CASSQVLTGELFF.

This chain joins TRBV9 and TRBJ1-2, with 7 bases matching TRBD1. The V segment lost 0 bases and the J segment 6 bases; nucleotides outside the gene matches: 8. The CDR3 length is 15 residues. Looked up from germline, CDR1 is SGDLS and CDR2 is YYNGEE. CDR3 amino acids: CASSVGGRGRDGYTF. Here the CDR3 DNA reads TGTGCCAGCAGCGTAGGAGGTAGGGGGCGCGATGGCTACACCTTC.

This clone was seen a few times. The genes are TRBV30 and TRBJ2-3, with D possibly being TRBD2 (7 bases). The ends were cut back, 0 bases at V and 2 bases at J, with 12 bases in the middle. The CDR3 length is 15 residues. The germline V gene has CDR1 GTSNPN and CDR2 SVGIG (reference sequence). The CDR3 region is CAWSVWGGATDTQYF. In nucleotides, the CDR3 is TGTGCCTGGAGTGTATGGGGGGGGGCCACAGATACGCAGTATTTT.

The sample holds one count of this clone. This chain uses TRBV30 with TRBJ1-2; perhaps TRBD1 as D (5 bases). The V and J ends lost 5 bases and 7 bases respectively, with 23 bases between them. The CDR3 is made up of 15 amino acids. Germline loops: CDR1 GTSNPN, CDR2 SVGIG (reference sequence). CDR3 loop: CAWARDLLSPRGYTF. CDR3 sequence (DNA): TGTGCCTGGGCCCGGGACCTGCTAAGCCCCCGTGGCTACACCTTC.

The genes are TRBV25-1 and TRBJ2-7; no clear D. V shed 0 bases and J shed 3 bases, with 6 bases lying between them. CDR3 length equals 13 residues. The germline gives CDR1 MGHDK, CDR2 SYGVNS. This chain's CDR3 is CASSEYGFYEQYF. Written as DNA, the CDR3 is TGTGCCAGCAGTGAATATGGGTTCTACGAGCAGTACTTC.

V usage is TRBV12-3 or TRBV12-4 and J usage is TRBJ1-1, with D possibly TRBD1 on 5 matching bases. The length of the CDR3 is 12 residues. V shed 5 bases and J shed 10 bases, with 14 bases lying between them. The CDR3 bases are TGTGCCAGCAGTGCCGGGCCTAGGGGAGCTTTCTTT. Its protein product is CASSAGPRGAFF.

The chain couples TRBV7-2 to TRBJ2-6; 8 bases match TRBD2. Germline values: CDR1 SGHTA, CDR2 FQGNSA. CDR3 length: 19 residues. Losses at the gene ends were 3 bases for V and 3 bases for J; bases not matched to a gene: 13. CDR3 sequence: CASSLKTSVSISGANVLTF. CDR3 bases: TGTGCCAGCAGCTTGAAGACTAGCGTATCAATTAGTGGGGCCAACGTCCTGACTTTC.

This sequence joins TRBV6-5 and TRBJ2-5; the match to TRBD1 covers 7 bases. Germline trimming cut 8 bases from V and 3 bases from J; bases unmatched to any gene: 9. Germline V CDR1 and CDR2: MNHEY, SVGAGI. This CDR3 is built from 14 residues. CDR3 DNA: TGTGCCAGCGTAACAGGGGACCTCAAAGAGACCCAGTACTTC. Amino acids: CASVTGDLKETQYF.